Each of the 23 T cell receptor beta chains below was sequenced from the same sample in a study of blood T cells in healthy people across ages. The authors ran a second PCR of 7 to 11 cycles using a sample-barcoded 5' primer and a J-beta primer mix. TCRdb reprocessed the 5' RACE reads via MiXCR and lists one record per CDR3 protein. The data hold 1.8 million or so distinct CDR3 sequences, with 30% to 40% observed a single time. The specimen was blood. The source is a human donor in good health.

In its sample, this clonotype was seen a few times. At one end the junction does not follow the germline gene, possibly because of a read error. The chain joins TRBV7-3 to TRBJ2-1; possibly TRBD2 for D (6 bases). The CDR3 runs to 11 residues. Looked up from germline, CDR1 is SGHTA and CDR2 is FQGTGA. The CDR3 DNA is TGTGCCGGCAGGTCCGGGAGTGAGCAGTTCTTC. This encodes CAGRSGSEQFF. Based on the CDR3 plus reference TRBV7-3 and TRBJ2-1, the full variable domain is GAGVSQTPSNKVTEKGKYVELRCDPISGHTALYWYRQSLGQGPEFLIYFQGTGAADDSGLPNDRFFAVRPEGSVSTLKIQRTERGDSAVYLCAGRSGSEQFFGPGTRLTVL.

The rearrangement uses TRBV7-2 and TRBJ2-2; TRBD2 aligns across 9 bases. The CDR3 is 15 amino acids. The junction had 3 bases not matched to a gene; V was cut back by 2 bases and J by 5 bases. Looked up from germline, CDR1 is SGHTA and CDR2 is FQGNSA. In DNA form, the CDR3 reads TGTGCCAGCAGCTTAATAGCGGGGGCGACCGGGGAGCTGTTTTTT. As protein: CASSLIAGATGELFF.

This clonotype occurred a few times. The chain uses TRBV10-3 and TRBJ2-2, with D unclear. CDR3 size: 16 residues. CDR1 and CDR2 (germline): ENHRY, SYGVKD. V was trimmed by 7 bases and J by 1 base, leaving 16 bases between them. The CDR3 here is CAINPVGSGNTGELFF. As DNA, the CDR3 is TGTGCCATCAACCCCGTGGGGTCAGGGAACACCGGGGAGCTGTTTTTT.

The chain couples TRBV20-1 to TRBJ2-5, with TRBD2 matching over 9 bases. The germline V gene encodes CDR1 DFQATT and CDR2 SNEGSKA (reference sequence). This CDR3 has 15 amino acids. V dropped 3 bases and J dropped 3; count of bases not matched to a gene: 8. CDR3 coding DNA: TGCAGTGCTAGGGAAATAGCGGGGGAGGAAGAGACCCAGTACTTC. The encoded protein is CSAREIAGEEETQYF.

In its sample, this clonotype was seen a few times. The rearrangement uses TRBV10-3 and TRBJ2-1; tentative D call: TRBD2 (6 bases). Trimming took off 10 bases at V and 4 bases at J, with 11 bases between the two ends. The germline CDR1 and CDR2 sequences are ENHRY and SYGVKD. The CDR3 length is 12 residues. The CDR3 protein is CATNGGYNEQFF. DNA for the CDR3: TGTGCCACCAACGGGGGTTACAATGAGCAGTTCTTC.

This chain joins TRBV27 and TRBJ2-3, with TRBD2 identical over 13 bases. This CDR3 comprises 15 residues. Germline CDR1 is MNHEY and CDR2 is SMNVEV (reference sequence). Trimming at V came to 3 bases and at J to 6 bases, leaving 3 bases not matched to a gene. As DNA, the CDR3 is TGTGCCAGCAGTTTTACTAGCGGGGGGGCCGATACGCAGTATTTT. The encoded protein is CASSFTSGGADTQYF.

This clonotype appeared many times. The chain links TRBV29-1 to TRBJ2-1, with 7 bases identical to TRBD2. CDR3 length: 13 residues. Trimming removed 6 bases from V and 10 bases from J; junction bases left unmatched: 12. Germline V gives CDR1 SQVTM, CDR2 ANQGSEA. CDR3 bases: TGCAGCGTCCAGCGGGGCGCCTTGGAGGAGCAGTTCTTC. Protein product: CSVQRGALEEQFF.

The CDR3 nucleotides read TGTGCCAGCAGCCAAGTATACGGTACTAAGAGTTCACCCCTCCACTTT. It translates to CASSQVYGTKSSPLHF. This chain uses TRBV4-2 with TRBJ1-6; D gene uncertain. V gave up 1 base and J gave up 9 bases, with 16 bases separating them. Looked up from germline, CDR1 is LGHNA and CDR2 is YNFKEQ. The CDR3 length is 16 residues.

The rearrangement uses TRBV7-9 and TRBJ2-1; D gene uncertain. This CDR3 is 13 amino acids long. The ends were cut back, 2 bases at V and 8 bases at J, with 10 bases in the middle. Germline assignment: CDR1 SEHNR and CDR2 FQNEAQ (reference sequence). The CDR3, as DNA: TGTGCCAGCAGCTTAATCAGTAGGGATGAGCAGTTCTTC. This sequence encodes CASSLISRDEQFF.

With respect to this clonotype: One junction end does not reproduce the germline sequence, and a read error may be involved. The CDR3: CTSSLSISYEQYF. For the CDR3, the DNA is TGTACCAGCAGTTTATCGATTTCCTACGAGCAGTACTTC. This chain uses TRBV27 with TRBJ2-7, with no clear D. There are 13 residues in the CDR3. Germline values: CDR1 MNHEY, CDR2 SMNVEV (reference sequence).

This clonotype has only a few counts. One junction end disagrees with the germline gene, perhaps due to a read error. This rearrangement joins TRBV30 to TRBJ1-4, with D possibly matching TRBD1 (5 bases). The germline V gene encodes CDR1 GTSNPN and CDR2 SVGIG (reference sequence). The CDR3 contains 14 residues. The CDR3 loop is CAWSARGLNEKLFF. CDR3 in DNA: TGTGCCTGGAGTGCCCGGGGCCTTAATGAAAAGCTGTTTTTT. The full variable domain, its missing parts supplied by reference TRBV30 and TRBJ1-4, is SQTIHQWPATLVQPVGSPLSLECTVEGTSNPNLYWYRQAAGRGLQLLFYSVGIGQISSEVPQNLSASRPQDRQFILSSKKLLLSDSGFYLCAWSARGLNEKLFFGSGTQLSVL.

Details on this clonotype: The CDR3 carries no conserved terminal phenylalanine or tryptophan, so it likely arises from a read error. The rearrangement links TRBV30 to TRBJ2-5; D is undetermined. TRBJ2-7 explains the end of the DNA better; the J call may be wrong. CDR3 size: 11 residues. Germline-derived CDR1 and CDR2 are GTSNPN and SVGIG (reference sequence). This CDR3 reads CAWSAPHEQYA. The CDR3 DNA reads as TGTGCCTGGAGTGCCCCCCACGAGCAGTACGCC.

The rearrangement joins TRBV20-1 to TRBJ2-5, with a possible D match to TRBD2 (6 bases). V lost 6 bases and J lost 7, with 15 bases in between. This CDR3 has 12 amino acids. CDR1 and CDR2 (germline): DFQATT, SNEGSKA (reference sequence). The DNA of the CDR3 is TGCAGTGCGGGGTCGGAGGGGTCGACCCAGTACTTC. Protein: CSAGSEGSTQYF.

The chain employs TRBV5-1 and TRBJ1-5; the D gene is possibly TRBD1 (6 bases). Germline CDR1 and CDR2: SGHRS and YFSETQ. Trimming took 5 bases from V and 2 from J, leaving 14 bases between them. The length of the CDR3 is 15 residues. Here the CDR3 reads CASSSGGAGNQPQHF. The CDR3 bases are TGCGCCAGCAGTTCCGGGGGCGCAGGCAATCAGCCCCAGCATTTT.

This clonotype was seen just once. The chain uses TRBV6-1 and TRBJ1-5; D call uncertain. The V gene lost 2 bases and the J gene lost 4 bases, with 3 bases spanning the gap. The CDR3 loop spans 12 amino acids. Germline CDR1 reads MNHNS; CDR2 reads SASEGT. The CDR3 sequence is CASSEQNQPQHF. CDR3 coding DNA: TGTGCCAGCAGTGAACAAAATCAGCCCCAGCATTTT.

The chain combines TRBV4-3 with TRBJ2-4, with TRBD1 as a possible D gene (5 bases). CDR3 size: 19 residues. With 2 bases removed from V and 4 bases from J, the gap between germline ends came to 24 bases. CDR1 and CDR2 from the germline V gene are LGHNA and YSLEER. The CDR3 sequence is CASSQRAGLLGLQKNIQYF. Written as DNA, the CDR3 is TGCGCCAGCAGCCAACGAGCAGGGTTATTAGGTCTCCAAAAAAACATTCAGTACTTC.

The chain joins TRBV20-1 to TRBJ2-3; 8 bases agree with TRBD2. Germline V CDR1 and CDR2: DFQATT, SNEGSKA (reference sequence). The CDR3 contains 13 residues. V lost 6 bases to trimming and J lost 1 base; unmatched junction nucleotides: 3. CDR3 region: CSAGRGGTDTQYF. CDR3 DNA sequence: TGCAGTGCAGGGCGGGGGGGCACAGATACGCAGTATTTT.

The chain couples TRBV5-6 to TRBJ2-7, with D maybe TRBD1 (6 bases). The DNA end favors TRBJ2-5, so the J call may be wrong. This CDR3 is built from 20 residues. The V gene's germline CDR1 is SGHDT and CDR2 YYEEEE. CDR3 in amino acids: CASSSVTGKAGSSYQETQYF. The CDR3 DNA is TGTGCCAGCAGCTCGGTGACAGGAAAGGCCGGTTCGTCGTACCAAGAGACCCAGTACTTC.

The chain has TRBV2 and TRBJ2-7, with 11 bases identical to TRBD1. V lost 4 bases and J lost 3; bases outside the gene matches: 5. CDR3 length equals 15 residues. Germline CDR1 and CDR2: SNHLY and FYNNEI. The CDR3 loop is CASSAGQGVIYEQYF. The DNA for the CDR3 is TGTGCCAGCAGTGCGGGACAGGGGGTTATCTACGAGCAGTACTTC.

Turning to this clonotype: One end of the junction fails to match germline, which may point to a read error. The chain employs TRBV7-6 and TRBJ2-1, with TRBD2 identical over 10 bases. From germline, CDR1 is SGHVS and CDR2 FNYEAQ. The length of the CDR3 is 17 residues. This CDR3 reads CASSLEASGGTYNEQSF. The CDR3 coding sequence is TGTGCCAGCAGCTTAGAGGCTAGCGGGGGCACCTACAATGAGCAGTCCTTC.

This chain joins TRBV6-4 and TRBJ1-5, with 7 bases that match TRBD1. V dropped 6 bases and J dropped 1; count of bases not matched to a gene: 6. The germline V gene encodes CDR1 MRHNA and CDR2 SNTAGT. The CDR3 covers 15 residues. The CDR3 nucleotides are TGTGCCAGCAGCGCCACAGGGGCCAGCAATCAGCCCCAGCATTTT. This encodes CASSATGASNQPQHF.

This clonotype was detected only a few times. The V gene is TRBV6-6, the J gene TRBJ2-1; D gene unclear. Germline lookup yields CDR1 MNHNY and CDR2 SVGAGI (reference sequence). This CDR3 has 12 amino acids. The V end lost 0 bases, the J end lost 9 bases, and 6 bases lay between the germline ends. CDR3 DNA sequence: TGTGCCAGCAGTTACTCGCTTATTGAGCAGTTCTTC. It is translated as CASSYSLIEQFF.

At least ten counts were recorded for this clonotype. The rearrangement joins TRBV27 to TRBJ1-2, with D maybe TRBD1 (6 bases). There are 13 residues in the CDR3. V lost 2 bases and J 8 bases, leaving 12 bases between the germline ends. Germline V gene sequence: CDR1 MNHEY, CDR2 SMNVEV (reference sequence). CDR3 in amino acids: CASSLAGANGYTF. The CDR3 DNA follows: TGTGCCAGCAGTTTAGCGGGGGCTAACGGCTACACCTTC.